This T cell receptor (beta chain) is drawn from a study of T cell responses to AZD1222 COVID-19 vaccine. The protocol was immunoSEQ multiplex PCR, while the TCRdb copy is restricted to in-frame clones and leaves out a portion. This sample yields over 85,000 clones, of which about 88% are seen a single time; more than 15% belongs to the top ten. CDR3 length: 14 amino acids. Germline CDR1 is SGHRS and CDR2 is YFSETQ. The junction had 6 bases not matched to a gene; V was cut back by 4 bases and J by 5 bases. Concerning this clone itself: What it binds is not known. The sample carries other DNA sequences with the same CDR3.

Points from the study as a whole: Dominant CD4 TCR responses targeted spike regions 160-218 and 743-854. No day 14 peak samples; only post-peak repertoires were characterized. The sample set comprised mostly white British donors with more females, and clonal diversity was possibly underestimated. At baseline, seropositivity was found in only a handful of AZD1222 recipients.

The source of this sequence is an adult who received the AZD1222 COVID-19 vaccine. The input for sequencing was peripheral blood, taken 28 days after the second AZD1222 dose. The chain combines TRBV5-1 with TRBJ1-1; 9 bases match TRBD1. CDR3 in amino acids: CASSPGQGGTEAFF. The DNA for the CDR3 is TGCGCCAGCAGCCCGGGACAGGGAGGAACTGAAGCTTTCTTT.